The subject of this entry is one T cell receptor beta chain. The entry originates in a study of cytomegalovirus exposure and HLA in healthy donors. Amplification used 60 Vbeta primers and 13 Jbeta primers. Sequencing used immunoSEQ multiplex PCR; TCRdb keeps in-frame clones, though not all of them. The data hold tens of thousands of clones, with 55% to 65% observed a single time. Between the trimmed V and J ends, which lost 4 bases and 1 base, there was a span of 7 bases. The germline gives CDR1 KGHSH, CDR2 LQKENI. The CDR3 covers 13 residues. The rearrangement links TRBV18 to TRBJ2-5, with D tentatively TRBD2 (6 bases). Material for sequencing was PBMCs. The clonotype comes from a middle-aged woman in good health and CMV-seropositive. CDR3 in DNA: TGTGCCAGCTCACTGGGGGGCCAAGAGACCCAGTACTTC. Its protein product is CASSLGGQETQYF.